This is a list of T cell receptor beta chains from one sample in a study of CD8+ T cells in alopecia areata. The method was immunoSEQ multiplex PCR; TCRdb's version includes in-frame clones alone and lacks a portion of them. The sample yields 140,000 to 150,000 clones, roughly 50% seen once. The sequences come from CD8+ T cells sorted from blood, collected at week 4, from a patient treated with tofacitinib. The receptors derive from a human donor with alopecia areata. CDR3s include the opening cysteine and the closing phenylalanine or tryptophan. A D gene is named only where the DNA matches it firmly. For some rows the clone size is stated as once, few or many, or as a class when expanded; others skip it.

v_gene: TRBV30; j_gene: TRBJ1-1; abundance: .; d_gene: .; CDR3aa: CAWSYGRTEAFF; CDR3nt: TGTGCCTGGAGTTACGGTCGCACTGAAGCTTTCTTT
v_gene: TRBV29-1; j_gene: TRBJ2-3; abundance: .; d_gene: .; CDR3aa: CSVWGASTDTQYF; CDR3nt: TGCAGCGTTTGGGGGGCTAGCACAGATACGCAGTATTTT
v_gene: TRBV4-3; j_gene: TRBJ2-7; abundance: few; d_gene: .; CDR3aa: CASSQDLADYEQYF; CDR3nt: TGCGCCAGCAGCCAAGATTTGGCAGATTACGAGCAGTACTTC
v_gene: TRBV9; j_gene: TRBJ2-5; abundance: .; d_gene: .; CDR3aa: CASSLSSQETQYF; CDR3nt: TGTGCCAGCAGCCTTAGCAGTCAAGAGACCCAGTACTTC
v_gene: TRBV29-1; j_gene: TRBJ1-1; abundance: few; d_gene: TRBD1; CDR3aa: CSVEVFAGGTEAFF; CDR3nt: TGCAGCGTTGAAGTCTTCGCAGGGGGCACTGAAGCTTTCTTT
v_gene: TRBV4-1; j_gene: TRBJ2-5; abundance: .; d_gene: .; CDR3aa: CASSLRPQETQYF; CDR3nt: TGCGCCAGCAGCCTTAGACCCCAGGAGACCCAGTACTTC
v_gene: TRBV30; j_gene: TRBJ2-7; abundance: few; d_gene: TRBD2; CDR3aa: CAWSLAGPSEQYF; CDR3nt: TGTGCCTGGAGTCTAGCGGGGCCCTCAGAGCAGTACTTC
v_gene: TRBV30; j_gene: TRBJ1-3; abundance: .; d_gene: .; CDR3aa: CAWEQKPGELYF; CDR3nt: TGTGCCTGGGAACAAAAACCCGGAGAACTATATTTT
v_gene: TRBV30; j_gene: TRBJ2-5; abundance: .; d_gene: TRBD2; CDR3aa: CAWIQPVSGGETQYF; CDR3nt: TGTGCCTGGATTCAACCTGTGAGCGGGGGGGAGACCCAGTACTTC
v_gene: TRBV27; j_gene: TRBJ1-5; abundance: .; d_gene: .; CDR3aa: CASSLLSGALQPQHF; CDR3nt: TGTGCCAGCAGTCTCCTGTCAGGGGCTCTTCAGCCCCAGCATTTT
v_gene: TRBV27; j_gene: TRBJ1-2; abundance: .; d_gene: TRBD1; CDR3aa: CASSLLQGAAGYTF; CDR3nt: TGTGCCAGCAGTCTATTACAGGGGGCGGCGGGCTACACCTTC
v_gene: TRBV5-6; j_gene: TRBJ2-5; abundance: .; d_gene: TRBD2; CDR3aa: CASSPASGGAIETQYF; CDR3nt: TGTGCCAGCAGCCCAGCTAGCGGGGGGGCCATAGAGACCCAGTACTTC
v_gene: TRBV7-2; j_gene: TRBJ2-1; abundance: .; d_gene: .; CDR3aa: CASSSGRGDEQFF; CDR3nt: TGTGCCAGCAGCTCAGGCCGCGGGGATGAGCAGTTCTTC
v_gene: TRBV5-1; j_gene: TRBJ2-2; abundance: .; d_gene: .; CDR3aa: CASSFPRGATNTGELFF; CDR3nt: TGCGCCAGCAGCTTTCCCAGGGGTGCGACGAACACCGGGGAGCTGTTTTTT
v_gene: TRBV2; j_gene: TRBJ2-1; abundance: .; d_gene: .; CDR3aa: CASSDGLATYNEQFF; CDR3nt: TGTGCCAGCAGTGACGGTCTAGCTACCTACAATGAGCAGTTCTTC
v_gene: TRBV14; j_gene: TRBJ1-6; abundance: .; d_gene: .; CDR3aa: CASSQGNGSPLHF; CDR3nt: TGTGCCAGCAGCCAAGGTAACGGATCACCCCTCCACTTT